A single sample gave rise to the 27 T cell receptor beta chains below, sequenced in a study of blood T cells in healthy people across ages. The second PCR ran about 6 to 12 cycles with a sample-barcoded 5' primer and J-beta primers. A single record per CDR3 protein comes from TCRdb applying MiXCR to the 5' RACE reads. This table holds some 790,000 distinct CDR3 sequences, around 26% found once. The specimen was blood. The receptors derive from a woman older than 75 in good health.

The sample holds many counts of this clonotype. This chain links TRBV7-8 with TRBJ2-3, with TRBD2 identical over 11 bases. The CDR3 runs 16 residues. Unmatched junction bases numbered 6, after V lost 3 bases and J lost 4 bases. CDR1 and CDR2 (germline): SGHVS, FQNEAQ. CDR3 sequence (DNA): TGTGCCAGCAGCTTGGGGCTAGCGGGGGGTGCAGATACGCAGTATTTT. It encodes CASSLGLAGGADTQYF.

V gene TRBV12-3 or TRBV12-4 combines with J gene TRBJ1-3; D is unresolved. The germline V and J ends were trimmed by 3 bases and 0 bases, with 9 bases remaining between them. The length of the CDR3 is 15 residues. CDR3 bases: TGTGCCAGCAGTTTCCCCGGGATCTCTGGAAACACCATATATTTT. Its protein is CASSFPGISGNTIYF.

The chain combines TRBV9 with TRBJ2-6; D gene uncertain. The CDR3 contains 16 residues. With 0 bases removed from V and 1 base from J, the gap between germline ends came to 8 bases. The V gene's germline CDR1 is SGDLS and CDR2 YYNGEE. Here the CDR3 DNA reads TGTGCCAGCAGCGTAGGTCTCAGTTCTGGGGCCAACGTCCTGACTTTC. Protein: CASSVGLSSGANVLTF.

The V gene is TRBV18, the J gene TRBJ2-4; 8 positions agree with TRBD1. The V gene's germline CDR1 is KGHSH and CDR2 LQKENI. The CDR3 runs to 17 residues. V was pared by 3 bases and J by 3 bases, with 10 bases of the junction left unmatched. In nucleotides, the CDR3 is TGTGCCAGCTCACCCCCCGGGCAGGGGGCGAGCAAAAACATTCAGTACTTC. It specifies CASSPPGQGASKNIQYF.

This clonotype was observed at least ten times. V usage is TRBV30 and J usage is TRBJ2-1; D is possibly TRBD1 or TRBD2 (5 bases each). The CDR3 covers 15 residues. The germline V gene encodes CDR1 GTSNPN and CDR2 SVGIG (reference sequence). V dropped 3 bases and J dropped 0 bases, with 12 bases sitting between them. Written as DNA, the CDR3 is TGTGCCTGGAGCCCCTTGAGGGGCTCCTACAATGAGCAGTTCTTC. Translated, it gives CAWSPLRGSYNEQFF.

This clonotype has just a few counts. The chain couples TRBV6-5 to TRBJ2-1, with TRBD2 identical over 7 bases. The trim removed 0 bases at V and 8 bases at J, leaving 10 bases unmatched. Germline V CDR1 and CDR2: MNHEY, SVGAGI. CDR3 length equals 16 residues. CDR3: CASSYSSSGPSYEQFF. In DNA form, the CDR3 reads TGTGCCAGCAGTTACTCAAGTAGCGGGCCTTCATATGAGCAGTTCTTC.

V gene TRBV7-2 combines with J gene TRBJ2-5; D remains ambiguous. The CDR3 extends over 13 amino acids. V shed 2 bases and J shed 5 bases, with 9 bases lying between them. Germline CDR1 and CDR2: SGHTA and FQGNSA. The DNA for the CDR3 is TGTGCCAGCAGCTTAAACGTCGGGGAGACCCAGTACTTC. Its protein product is CASSLNVGETQYF.

This clonotype was counted between two and nine times. A much bigger clone sits one base away, suggesting this may be a read error. J is TRBJ2-1 and V is TRBV12-3 or TRBV12-4; 9 bases match TRBD2. This CDR3 is 15 amino acids long. J gave up 4 bases and V 8 bases, and 9 bases lay outside the gene matches. The DNA of the CDR3 is TGTGCCAGCGGCCATAGCGGGGGTTCGTACAATGAGCAGTTCTTC. This encodes CASGHSGGSYNEQFF.

V and J are TRBV27 and TRBJ1-2; possibly TRBD1 for D (5 bases). CDR1 MNHEY and CDR2 SMNVEV come from the germline V gene (reference sequence). The CDR3 is 13 residues long. Between the trimmed V and J ends, which lost 3 bases and 4 bases, there was a span of 9 bases. The CDR3 sequence: CASSFGGRYGYTF. Written as DNA, the CDR3 is TGTGCCAGCAGTTTCGGGGGTCGCTATGGCTACACCTTC.

For this clonotype: The junction and the germline gene differ at one end; a read error may be behind it. The chain employs TRBV6-1 and TRBJ1-6; a possible D gene is TRBD1 (6 bases). Germline V gene data show CDR1 as MNHNS and CDR2 as SASEGT. This CDR3 comprises 15 residues. CDR3 amino acids: CASSVAGGLTSPLHF. CDR3 in DNA: TGTGCTAGCAGTGTAGCGGGGGGGCTGACATCACCCCTCCACTTT.

This clonotype was detected many times. The chain is built from TRBV10-3 and TRBJ1-6; D is uncertain. CDR3 length: 14 amino acids. Trimming took 5 bases from V and 10 from J, leaving 15 bases between them. Germline values: CDR1 ENHRY, CDR2 SYGVKD. The CDR3 sequence: CAISSKMEGSPLHF. CDR3 nucleotide sequence: TGTGCCATCAGTTCCAAGATGGAGGGCTCACCCCTCCACTTT.

For the CDR3, the DNA is TGTGCCATCAGTGAATGGGGTCAGCCCCAGCATTTT. Translated: CAISEWGQPQHF. This chain connects TRBV10-3 to TRBJ1-5; D not certain. Germline V CDR1 and CDR2: ENHRY, SYGVKD. The V gene lost 3 bases and the J gene lost 6 bases, with 6 bases spanning the gap. The CDR3 covers 12 residues.

The CDR3 nucleotides read TGTGCCAGCAGCGTAGTGGGGGTAAACACTGAAGCTTTCTTT. Protein sequence: CASSVVGVNTEAFF. This rearrangement joins TRBV9 to TRBJ1-1, with D possibly TRBD1 on 5 matching bases. The CDR3 is made up of 14 amino acids. Germline V gene data show CDR1 as SGDLS and CDR2 as YYNGEE. The V and J ends lost 0 bases and 2 bases respectively, with 8 bases between them.

This clonotype has ten or more counts. The chain joins TRBV15 to TRBJ2-5; TRBD1 matches 10 bases. The junction had 6 bases not matched to a gene; V was cut back by 0 bases and J by 5 bases. The CDR3 length is 16 residues. The germline V gene encodes CDR1 LNHNV and CDR2 YYDKDF (reference sequence). The CDR3 DNA reads TGTGCCACCAGCAGAGATCGGACAGGGGGTCGGGAGACCCAGTACTTC. Encoded protein: CATSRDRTGGRETQYF.

With regard to this clonotype: An end of the junction does not agree with germline; a read error may underlie this. The chain is built from TRBV9 and TRBJ2-2, with 15 positions matching TRBD2. The CDR3 sequence is 20 residues long. Germline loops: CDR1 SGDLS, CDR2 YYNGEE. CDR3 sequence reads: CASSVVPGLAGGNPTGELCF. The CDR3, as DNA: TGTGCCAGCAGCGTAGTACCGGGACTAGCGGGGGGAAATCCTACCGGGGAGCTGTGTTTT.

The rearrangement links TRBV18 to TRBJ1-4; D is undetermined. Germline CDR1 is KGHSH and CDR2 is LQKENI. With 0 bases removed from V and 1 base from J, the gap between germline ends came to 9 bases. This CDR3 comprises 16 residues. As DNA, the CDR3 is TGTGCCAGCTCACCACCGGTCCGGGGAACTAATGAAAAACTGTTTTTT. It specifies CASSPPVRGTNEKLFF.

In its sample, this clonotype was seen many times. The gene calls are TRBV28 and TRBJ2-7, with D perhaps TRBD2 (6 bases). Deletions cut 4 bases from V and 0 bases from J, with 16 bases between. The CDR3 spans 16 residues. Looked up from germline, CDR1 is MDHEN and CDR2 is SYDVKM. The CDR3 sequence is CASSSRARRASYEQYF. The CDR3 nucleotides are TGTGCCAGCAGTTCCCGGGCCCGGAGGGCCTCCTACGAGCAGTACTTC.

V usage is TRBV7-9 and J usage is TRBJ1-1; D call uncertain. This CDR3 is 15 amino acids long. The V and J ends lost 1 base and 0 bases respectively, with 9 bases between them. From germline, CDR1 is SEHNR and CDR2 FQNEAQ (reference sequence). The CDR3 loop is CASSLDPALNTEAFF. CDR3 nucleotides: TGTGCCAGCAGCTTAGACCCAGCTTTGAACACTGAAGCTTTCTTT.

This clonotype was counted ten times or more. This chain joins TRBV6-5 and TRBJ2-3, with D perhaps matching TRBD1 (5 bases). The V gene's germline CDR1 is MNHEY and CDR2 SVGAGI. V was clipped by 6 bases and J by 1 base, with 14 bases between them. The CDR3 contains 15 residues. The CDR3 DNA follows: TGTGCCAGCAGCCTCTGGCAGGGTGGCACAGATACGCAGTATTTT. The encoded protein is CASSLWQGGTDTQYF.

This clonotype was counted a few times. This chain connects TRBV28 to TRBJ2-1, with a tentative D call TRBD2 (5 bases). The CDR3 is made up of 17 amino acids. The germline gives CDR1 MDHEN, CDR2 SYDVKM. The germline V and J ends were trimmed by 1 base and 0 bases, with 13 bases remaining between them. The CDR3 reads CASSLSGLLSSYNEQFF. The DNA for the CDR3 is TGTGCCAGCAGTTTATCCGGACTGTTGAGCTCCTACAATGAGCAGTTCTTC.

This clonotype has more than one count but fewer than ten. The rearrangement uses TRBV20-1 and TRBJ2-7, with D unclear. Germline CDR1 DFQATT, CDR2 SNEGSKA (reference sequence). The CDR3 covers 13 residues. The V end lost 6 bases, the J end lost 6 bases, and 18 bases lay between the germline ends. The CDR3 sequence: CSAGLGRPREQYF. The CDR3 nucleotides read TGCAGTGCCGGGCTGGGCAGACCACGCGAGCAGTACTTC.

This clonotype was observed a handful of times. This may be a read error: a much more frequent sequence differs by one nucleotide. This rearrangement joins TRBV5-1 to TRBJ2-5; 9 bases are shared with TRBD1. V gave up 1 base and J gave up 11 bases; unmatched junction bases: 12. CDR1 and CDR2 (germline): SGHRS, YFSETQ. This CDR3 has 15 amino acids. The DNA of the CDR3 is TGCGCCAGCAGCTTGCCCACCCGACAGGGGGATGAGCAGTACTTC. This encodes CASSLPTRQGDEQYF.

The sample holds many counts of this clonotype. A much larger clone differs from this one at a single base, so this may be a read error. This chain connects TRBV7-2 to TRBJ2-7; 9 bases agree with TRBD1. V trimming: 4 bases; J trimming: 3 bases; junction bases outside the gene matches: 4. The germline V gene encodes CDR1 SGHTA and CDR2 FQGNSA. The CDR3 consists of 14 residues. Here the CDR3 reads CASSCGTGFYEQYF. DNA for the CDR3: TGTGCCAGCAGCTGCGGGACAGGGTTCTACGAGCAGTACTTC.

This clonotype was observed a handful of times. The chain links TRBV20-1 to TRBJ1-2, with unresolved D. V lost 4 bases and J 5 bases, leaving 17 bases between the germline ends. CDR1 and CDR2 (germline): DFQATT, SNEGSKA (reference sequence). CDR3 length: 14 residues. The CDR3 nucleotides are TGCAGTGCTATCAGCGGGGATCCGACATATGGCTACACCTTC. Encoded protein: CSAISGDPTYGYTF.

This clonotype has only a few counts. The rearrangement joins TRBV7-9 to TRBJ1-3; unclear D gene. Germline lookup yields CDR1 SEHNR and CDR2 FQNEAQ (reference sequence). The CDR3 contains 13 residues. Deletions cut 2 bases from V and 4 bases from J, with 6 bases between. The CDR3 loop reads CASSLLLGNTIYF. The DNA for the CDR3 is TGTGCCAGCAGCTTACTCCTGGGAAACACCATATATTTT.

This clonotype was counted ten times or more. This sequence joins TRBV20-1 and TRBJ1-2; the D gene is possibly TRBD1 (5 bases). The germline gives CDR1 DFQATT, CDR2 SNEGSKA (reference sequence). The V end was cut by 3 bases, the J end by 7 bases, with 21 bases between. This CDR3 is built from 15 residues. This CDR3 is CSARPPPGRRGGYTF. In nucleotides, the CDR3 is TGCAGTGCTAGGCCTCCGCCGGGACGTAGGGGTGGCTACACCTTC.

This clonotype was counted at least ten times. V usage is TRBV7-9 and J usage is TRBJ2-1; D may correspond to TRBD1 or TRBD2 (5 bases each). The CDR3 is 16 amino acids. Germline CDR1 and CDR2: SEHNR and FQNEAQ (reference sequence). Trimming left V 7 bases short and J 2 bases short, with 18 bases between. The CDR3 region has the DNA TGTGCCAGCATCTCAACCGGGACCCGGACCTACAATGAGCAGTTCTTC. This translates into CASISTGTRTYNEQFF. The full variable domain, its missing parts supplied by reference TRBV7-9 and TRBJ2-1, is DTGVSQNPRHKITKRGQNVTFRCDPISEHNRLYWYRQTLGQGPEFLTYFQNEAQLEKSRLLSDRFSAERPKGSFSTLEIQRTEQGDSAMYLCASISTGTRTYNEQFFGPGTRLTVL.